Below, 30 T cell receptor beta chains from the same sample are listed, as sequenced in a study of blood T cells in healthy people across ages. It was with a sample-barcoded 5' primer and a J-beta primer mix that a second PCR of roughly 7 to 12 cycles was run. TCRdb processed the 5' RACE reads anew with MiXCR; each CDR3 protein has one entry. The table has 720,000 or so distinct CDR3 sequences, around 41% seen once. The sample consisted of blood. The receptors stem from an elderly man in good health.

This clonotype appeared a few times. V usage is TRBV6-2 or TRBV6-3 and J usage is TRBJ2-2; 10 nucleotides align to TRBD2. V lost 2 bases and J lost 0; bases outside the gene matches: 3. This CDR3 is built from 17 residues. CDR1 and CDR2 from the germline V gene are MNHEY and SVGEGT. CDR3 protein: CASSYAAGGPNTGELFF. In nucleotides, the CDR3 is TGTGCCAGCAGTTACGCAGCGGGGGGGCCGAACACCGGGGAGCTGTTTTTT.

The chain carries TRBV2 and TRBJ2-5; the D gene is possibly TRBD1 (5 bases). The J call may be faulty, since TRBJ2-1 better matches the DNA end. Germline lookup yields CDR1 SNHLY and CDR2 FYNNEI. This CDR3 has 12 residues. The CDR3 sequence: CARPGLQETQFF. The CDR3 bases are TGTGCCAGACCAGGGTTGCAAGAGACCCAGTTCTTC.

In this sample, this clonotype turned up many times. V and J are TRBV7-2 and TRBJ2-7; TRBD1 matches at 8 bases. There are 13 residues in the CDR3. Germline CDR1 reads SGHTA; CDR2 reads FQGNSA. Trimming took 5 bases from V and 6 from J; bases not matched to a gene: 6. The CDR3 bases are TGTGCCAGCAGCATGGACAGGGCCGGCGAGCAGTACTTC. It translates to CASSMDRAGEQYF.

This clonotype came up a few times. V is TRBV20-1 and J is TRBJ2-1, with D unclear. The end of the DNA aligns better with TRBJ2-7, so the J call may be wrong. The germline CDR1 and CDR2 sequences are DFQATT and SNEGSKA (reference sequence). This CDR3 spans 17 amino acids. As DNA, the CDR3 is TGCAGTGCTCACCGCCTAGAGCCCGCAGCCTCCTACAATGAGCAGTACTTC. Translation gives CSAHRLEPAASYNEQYF.

This clonotype was counted only a few times. This rearrangement joins TRBV6-1 to TRBJ1-4; 7 positions match TRBD1. The CDR3 consists of 16 residues. The V and J ends lost 6 bases and 5 bases, in that order; junction bases with no gene match: 12. CDR1 MNHNS and CDR2 SASEGT come from the germline V gene. The CDR3: CASRPLALTGNEKLFF. The DNA of the CDR3 is TGTGCCAGCAGACCGCTGGCTCTGACAGGGAATGAAAAACTGTTTTTT.

The gene calls are TRBV6-2 or TRBV6-3 and TRBJ2-3, with 7 bases identical to TRBD2. CDR1 is MNHEY and CDR2 is SVGEGT in the germline V gene. V trimming: 8 bases; J trimming: 5 bases; junction bases outside the gene matches: 7. The CDR3 is 13 amino acids. The CDR3 region has the DNA TGTGCCAGCGGCGAGGCGGGGGAAGATACGCAGTATTTT. Residues: CASGEAGEDTQYF.

The chain combines TRBV29-1 with TRBJ1-3; 8 bases are shared with TRBD1. This CDR3 is built from 13 residues. Germline V gene lookup returns CDR1 SQVTM and CDR2 ANQGSEA. Unmatched junction bases numbered 1, after V lost 4 bases and J lost 2 bases. The CDR3 protein is CSVGTGTGNTIYF. The DNA of the CDR3 is TGCAGCGTTGGGACAGGGACTGGAAACACCATATATTTT.

The chain carries TRBV7-2 and TRBJ1-2; a weak D match, TRBD1 (5 bases). V lost 4 bases to trimming and J lost 4 bases, with 25 bases between them. The CDR3 has 18 amino acids. CDR1 SGHTA and CDR2 FQGNSA come from the germline V gene. The CDR3 DNA sequence: TGTGCCAGCAGCTCACTTCAGAATTGGGGCGACAGCCTCTATGGCTACACCTTC. This codes for CASSSLQNWGDSLYGYTF.

The CDR3 spells CASSLAPPRDGYTF. The CDR3 region has the DNA TGTGCCAGCAGCTTAGCGCCCCCTAGGGATGGCTACACCTTC. This chain connects TRBV7-2 to TRBJ1-2; D uncertain. Germline V gives CDR1 SGHTA, CDR2 FQGNSA. The CDR3 sequence is 14 residues long. Trimming cost V 0 bases and J 6 bases, with 11 bases left between them.

This clonotype has at least ten counts. The chain recombines TRBV29-1 with TRBJ2-5, with a weak D call TRBD1 (5 bases). The CDR3 sequence is 13 residues long. Trimming left V 5 bases short and J 3 bases short, with 13 bases between. The germline V gene encodes CDR1 SQVTM and CDR2 ANQGSEA. For the CDR3, the DNA is TGCAGCGTTTATAGTGGGGCCAAAGAGACCCAGTACTTC. This translates into CSVYSGAKETQYF. Combining the CDR3 with reference TRBV29-1 and TRBJ2-5 gives the whole variable domain SAVISQKPSRDICQRGTSLTIQCQVDSQVTMMFWYRQQPGQSLTLIATANQGSEATYESGFVIDKFPISRPNLTFSTLTVSNMSPEDSSIYLCSVYSGAKETQYFGPGTRLLVL.

This clonotype was found a few times. J is TRBJ2-2 and V is TRBV19, with no clear D. CDR3 length equals 15 residues. V was pared by 0 bases and J by 3 bases, with 8 bases between. CDR1 is LNHDA and CDR2 is SQIVND in the germline V gene (reference sequence). The chain's CDR3 is CASSIDLQYTGELFF. The CDR3, as DNA: TGTGCCAGTAGTATAGATTTACAGTACACCGGGGAGCTGTTTTTT.

V and J are TRBV7-2 and TRBJ2-5; no clear D. The CDR3 covers 11 residues. V was shortened by 5 bases and J by 3 bases, with 4 bases between the two germline ends. CDR1 and CDR2 from the germline V gene are SGHTA and FQGNSA. The CDR3 loop reads CTSSPEETQYF. The DNA for the CDR3 is TGTACCAGCAGCCCGGAAGAGACCCAGTACTTC.

In its sample, this clonotype was seen a few times. V and J are TRBV12-3 or TRBV12-4 and TRBJ2-5; D remains ambiguous. The DNA matches TRBJ2-7 better at its end, which makes the J call doubtful. This CDR3 contains 12 residues. The CDR3 sequence: CASTTGGYEQYF. In DNA form, the CDR3 reads TGTGCCAGCACCACGGGCGGCTACGAGCAGTACTTC.

Regarding this clonotype: The junction and the germline gene differ at one end; a read error may be behind it. The genes are TRBV4-2 and TRBJ1-4; tentative D call: TRBD1 (5 bases). Looked up from germline, CDR1 is LGHNA and CDR2 is YNFKEQ. The CDR3 is 15 amino acids. The CDR3 DNA reads as TGTGCCAGCAGCCAAGATAAGGGACCTAATGGAAAACTGTTTTTT. It codes for CASSQDKGPNGKLFF.

V usage is TRBV7-2 and J usage is TRBJ1-1; D gene ambiguous. Germline V lookup: CDR1 SGHTA, CDR2 FQGNSA. V lost 5 bases, J lost 5 bases, and 12 bases lay in between. CDR3 length: 13 residues. Here the CDR3 reads CASSPGPGTEAFF. The CDR3 DNA is TGTGCCAGCAGCCCCGGACCTGGGACTGAAGCTTTCTTT.

In its sample, this clonotype was seen a few times. J is TRBJ2-7 and V is TRBV10-3, with D possibly being TRBD1 (5 bases). Between the trimmed V and J ends, which lost 4 bases and 7 bases, there was a span of 8 bases. Germline V CDR1 and CDR2: ENHRY, SYGVKD. The CDR3 is made up of 11 amino acids. CDR3 protein: CAISARQEQYF. For the CDR3, the DNA is TGTGCCATCAGTGCCCGACAGGAGCAGTACTTC.

This clonotype appeared a few times. This sequence joins TRBV6-2 or TRBV6-3 and TRBJ2-1; TRBD2 matches at 12 bases. Germline CDR1 is MNHEY and CDR2 is SVGEGT. The junction had 10 bases not matched to a gene; V was cut back by 5 bases and J by 2 bases. The CDR3 sequence is 18 residues long. The DNA of the CDR3 is TGTGCCAGCAGTCCCCTCCGGGGACTAGCGGGTCCCTACAATGAGCAGTTCTTC. This sequence encodes CASSPLRGLAGPYNEQFF.

This clonotype was seen a handful of times. J is TRBJ2-6 and V is TRBV7-3; possible D gene TRBD2, 5 bases. The CDR3 runs to 18 residues. V lost 0 bases and J 1 base, leaving 13 bases between the germline ends. CDR1 SGHTA and CDR2 FQGTGA come from the germline V gene. CDR3 DNA: TGTGCCAGCAGCTTAACCTCCTCGGGATCATCTGGGGCCAACGTCCTGACTTTC. Its translation is CASSLTSSGSSGANVLTF.

This clonotype was found many times. The chain uses TRBV7-2 and TRBJ2-3; tentatively, D is TRBD1 (6 bases). Trimming cost V 2 bases and J 5 bases, with 14 bases left between them. The V gene's germline CDR1 is SGHTA and CDR2 FQGNSA. The CDR3 runs to 15 residues. The CDR3 protein is CASSLLYRAVDTQYF. For the CDR3, the DNA is TGTGCCAGCAGCTTATTATACAGGGCGGTAGATACGCAGTATTTT.

A few counts support this clonotype. This chain joins TRBV28 and TRBJ1-1; 8 bases align to TRBD1. Germline CDR1 MDHEN, CDR2 SYDVKM. J lost 11 bases, V lost 5 bases, and 19 bases had no gene match. The CDR3 totals 16 residues. CDR3: CASSILPTGDRSYAFF. CDR3 DNA: TGTGCCAGCAGTATACTACCTACCGGGGACAGGAGTTATGCTTTCTTT.

There are a few counts of this clonotype. The chain links TRBV4-3 to TRBJ1-2; D ambiguous. Trimming took off 0 bases at V and 4 bases at J, with 15 bases between the two ends. Germline V gene sequence: CDR1 LGHNA, CDR2 YSLEER. The CDR3 is 16 residues long. The CDR3 coding sequence is TGCGCCAGCAGCCAAGATAGTAGTGCATACTTCTATGGCTACACCTTC. This translates into CASSQDSSAYFYGYTF.

The chain carries TRBV9 and TRBJ2-5; D tentatively reads TRBD1 or TRBD2 (6 bases each). The CDR3 has 13 amino acids. The germline V and J ends were trimmed by 1 base and 5 bases, with 9 bases remaining between them. Germline-derived CDR1 and CDR2 are SGDLS and YYNGEE. The CDR3 coding sequence is TGTGCCAGCAGCGTAACGGGGGCCGAGACCCAGTACTTC. It encodes CASSVTGAETQYF.

This clonotype was counted only a few times. This chain uses TRBV20-1 with TRBJ2-3, with 8 positions matching TRBD2. Germline CDR1 is DFQATT and CDR2 is SNEGSKA (reference sequence). The CDR3 length is 13 residues. Unmatched junction bases numbered 8, after V lost 6 bases and J lost 6 bases. The CDR3 sequence: CSAPGGGWDTQYF. The CDR3 DNA reads TGCAGTGCCCCCGGGGGGGGGTGGGATACGCAGTATTTT.

This chain connects TRBV30 to TRBJ1-2; D call uncertain. V was clipped by 0 bases and J by 8 bases, with 16 bases between them. The germline V gene encodes CDR1 GTSNPN and CDR2 SVGIG (reference sequence). This CDR3 has 14 amino acids. The DNA for the CDR3 is TGTGCCTGGAGTGTACTGCGGGGAGAAGGCGGCTACACCTTC. This gives the protein CAWSVLRGEGGYTF.

As DNA, the CDR3 is TGTGCCAGCAGCCCTAACCGGGACAGGTGTAAGGGGTACTTC. Residues: CASSPNRDRCKGYF. The V and J genes are TRBV7-2 and TRBJ2-7; 8 bases line up with TRBD1. CDR1 and CDR2 (germline): SGHTA, FQGNSA. CDR3 size: 14 residues. The V gene end was trimmed by 5 bases and the J gene end by 12 bases; junction bases not matched to a gene: 15.

In nucleotides, the CDR3 is TGTGCCAGCAGGCTGCTAGCGAAAGATACGCAGTATTTT. This translates into CASRLLAKDTQYF. The chain employs TRBV12-3 or TRBV12-4 and TRBJ2-3; maybe TRBD2 (6 bases). Trimming shortened V by 6 bases and J by 5 bases, and 12 bases separated the two germline ends. This CDR3 spans 13 amino acids.

The V call is TRBV9, the J call TRBJ2-5; no definite D call. CDR3 size: 16 residues. Deletions cut 0 bases from V and 3 bases from J, with 15 bases between. CDR1 and CDR2 from the germline V gene are SGDLS and YYNGEE. The CDR3 DNA reads as TGTGCCAGCAGCGTAGAAGGGCCCTGGACCGAAGAGACCCAGTACTTC. It yields the protein CASSVEGPWTEETQYF.

The table lists this clonotype with many counts. The chain employs TRBV20-1 and TRBJ2-3; 7 nucleotides match TRBD2. With V trimmed by 3 bases and J by 3 bases, 0 bases remained unmatched. The CDR3 extends over 12 amino acids. Germline CDR1 reads DFQATT; CDR2 reads SNEGSKA (reference sequence). The CDR3 spells CSASGGTDTQYF. In DNA, the CDR3 is TGCAGTGCTAGCGGGGGGACAGATACGCAGTATTTT.

This clonotype occurred a few times. The V and J genes are TRBV6-1 and TRBJ2-7; tentatively, D is TRBD1 (6 bases). The V and J ends lost 7 bases and 4 bases respectively, with 20 bases between them. The germline V gene encodes CDR1 MNHNS and CDR2 SASEGT. The CDR3 length is 15 residues. CDR3 sequence reads: CASIVERGTTYEQYF. CDR3 DNA: TGTGCCAGCATCGTCGAAAGGGGGACAACATACGAGCAGTACTTC.

J is TRBJ2-3 and V is TRBV9; TRBD2 aligns across 12 bases. Germline V gene lookup returns CDR1 SGDLS and CDR2 YYNGEE. V was pared by 4 bases and J by 0 bases, with 9 bases of the junction left unmatched. This CDR3 has 18 residues. CDR3 sequence reads: CASSPLASGGVSTDTQYF. The DNA of the CDR3 is TGTGCCAGCAGCCCTTTGGCTAGCGGGGGGGTTAGCACAGATACGCAGTATTTT.